One and the same sample provided the 3 T cell receptor beta chains below, sequenced in a study of OX40 agonist ivuxolimab in advanced cancers. Libraries were prepared by immunoSEQ multiplex PCR; TCRdb keeps only in-frame clonotypes and omits some of them. This table holds approximately 82,000 clones, 85% to 90% found once. Sequenced material: CD4+ or CD8+ T cells sorted from blood, taken in a trial of the OX40 agonist ivuxolimab. Receptors originate from an adult with an advanced solid tumor such as melanoma, head and neck, liver or kidney cancer.

The chain has TRBV7-6 and TRBJ2-2; D gene unclear. V lost 5 bases to trimming and J lost 5 bases, with 15 bases between them. The CDR3 sequence is 15 residues long. CDR1 is SGHVS, CDR2 FNYEAQ, per germline. The CDR3 sequence is CASSPLPQTTGELFF. The CDR3 coding sequence is TGTGCCAGCAGCCCCCTGCCTCAAACAACCGGGGAGCTGTTTTTT.

The gene calls are TRBV11-3 and TRBJ2-1, with D perhaps TRBD1 (6 bases). There are 13 residues in the CDR3. V was shortened by 0 bases and J by 8 bases, with 8 bases between the two germline ends. The V gene's germline CDR1 is SGHNT and CDR2 YENEEA. The CDR3 is CASSLEGADEQFF. The CDR3 bases are TGTGCCAGCAGCTTAGAGGGGGCCGATGAGCAGTTCTTC.

This sequence joins TRBV5-4 and TRBJ2-3; D might be TRBD1 (5 bases). From germline, CDR1 is SGHNT and CDR2 YYREEE (reference sequence). With 3 bases removed from V and 2 bases from J, the gap between germline ends came to 16 bases. The CDR3 is made up of 16 amino acids. The CDR3 region is CASSSPRAGPTDTQYF. CDR3 DNA: TGTGCCAGCAGCTCACCTCGGGCAGGGCCCACAGATACGCAGTATTTT.